The 5 T cell receptor beta chains in this list originate from one sample, sequenced in a study of spatial heterogeneity in lung cancer. Overall study results and limits: Counts of expanded alpha and beta TCRs within tumors tracked the tumor nonsynonymous mutation count.

One entry per CDR3 protein results from TCRdb running MiXCR on the 5' RACE reads. Of 20,000 to 25,000 distinct CDR3 sequences in the sample, roughly 9% were seen once. Time point noted: sample taken at primary tumor resection. These receptors lack a known antigen. The material was lung tumor tissue, obtained at surgery. These receptor sequences come from a male donor with early-stage non-small cell lung cancer.

By its share, this clonotype is medium-sized (0.01 to 0.1%). The J gene is TRBJ2-7, the V gene TRBV5-8, with TRBD2 matching over 15 bases. The CDR3 extends over 16 amino acids. In germline, CDR1 is SGHTS, CDR2 YDEGEE. The trim removed 2 bases at V and 5 bases at J, leaving 5 bases unmatched. CDR3 bases: TGTGCCAGCAGCTTAGAAGGACTAGCGGGAGGGCACGAGCAGTACTTC. Translating gives CASSLEGLAGGHEQYF.

This clonotype was counted only a few times. The chain is built from TRBV20-1 and TRBJ2-7; no definite D call. The CDR3 totals 13 residues. Trimming pared 5 bases from V and 7 bases from J, leaving 18 bases between. The germline gives CDR1 DFQATT, CDR2 SNEGSKA (reference sequence). Written as DNA, the CDR3 is TGCAGTGCTCTTGGACCCGCCCCACCGGAGCAGTACTTC. This gives the protein CSALGPAPPEQYF.

There are a few counts of this clonotype. J is TRBJ1-5 and V is TRBV5-1, with D maybe TRBD1 (6 bases). Trimming pared 3 bases from V and 5 bases from J, leaving 18 bases between. Looked up from germline, CDR1 is SGHRS and CDR2 is YFSETQ. CDR3 length: 16 residues. CDR3 sequence: CASSSGQGGPYQPQHF. In DNA, the CDR3 is TGCGCCAGCAGCTCGGGACAAGGGGGACCTTATCAGCCCCAGCATTTT.

Ten or more counts support this clonotype. V usage is TRBV5-5 and J usage is TRBJ2-5; D possibly corresponds to TRBD1 (6 bases). The CDR3 spans 15 residues. The germline CDR1 and CDR2 sequences are SGHKS and YYEKEE (reference sequence). The germline V and J ends were trimmed by 0 bases and 1 base, with 10 bases remaining between them. The CDR3 coding sequence is TGTGCCAGCAGCTTGGCTACAGGGACCCAAGAGACCCAGTACTTC. It yields the protein CASSLATGTQETQYF.

This clonotype was seen repeatedly, ten times or more. The genes are TRBV29-1 and TRBJ2-7, with TRBD2 identical over 7 bases. CDR3 size: 13 residues. The ends lost 5 bases at V and 4 bases at J; junction bases unmatched: 8. The germline V gene encodes CDR1 SQVTM and CDR2 ANQGSEA. The CDR3 bases are TGCAGCGTTTCCGGGGGGAGCCTATACGAGCAGTACTTC. Translated, it gives CSVSGGSLYEQYF.